This T cell receptor (beta chain) was identified in a study of blood T cell repertoires in COVID-19. For the study at large: The samples span acute and convalescent COVID-19 from the United States, Italy and Spain. Sources were T cells, B-cell-depleted T cells, or PBMCs; the material itself was cDNA or gDNA.

Seattle's enrolled individuals joined amid active infection and were then monitored longitudinally. In the source study's methods: Reference gene primer amplification yielded estimated nucleated cell counts. Repertoires were generated with immunoSEQ multiplex PCR, while TCRdb's copy carries only in-frame clones and drops some. V and J calls and clone size are as listed in that table; D and trimming were resolved from the DNA. The sample yields more than 200,000 clones, 85% to 90% seen once. There are 15 residues in the CDR3. The germline CDR1 and CDR2 sequences are SGHTA and FQGTGA. The junction had 4 bases not matched to a gene; V was cut back by 4 bases and J by 2 bases.

Sequencing was done on a sample of peripheral blood. The receptor comes from a man aged 30 to 45 with COVID-19, enrolled during active disease. The chain links TRBV7-3 to TRBJ2-2; 7 bases line up with TRBD2. CDR3 amino acids: CASSYTSVNTGELFF. Written as DNA, the CDR3 is TGTGCCAGCAGCTACACTAGCGTTAACACCGGGGAGCTGTTTTTT.